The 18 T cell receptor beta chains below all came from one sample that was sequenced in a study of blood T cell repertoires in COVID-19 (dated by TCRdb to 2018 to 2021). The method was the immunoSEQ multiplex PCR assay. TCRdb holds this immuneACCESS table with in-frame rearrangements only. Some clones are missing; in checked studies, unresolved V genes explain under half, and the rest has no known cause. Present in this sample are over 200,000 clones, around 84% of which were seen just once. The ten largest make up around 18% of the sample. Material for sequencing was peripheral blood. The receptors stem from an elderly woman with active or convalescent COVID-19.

CDR3 region: CASSQGSLAGGPETQYF. For the CDR3, the DNA is TGTGCCAGCAGCCAAGGCTCCTTAGCGGGAGGGCCGGAGACCCAGTACTTC. This sequence joins TRBV4-2 and TRBJ2-5, with 11 bases lining up with TRBD2. This CDR3 is built from 17 residues. Losses at the gene ends were 1 base for V and 5 bases for J; bases not matched to a gene: 9. Germline CDR1 and CDR2: LGHNA and YNFKEQ.

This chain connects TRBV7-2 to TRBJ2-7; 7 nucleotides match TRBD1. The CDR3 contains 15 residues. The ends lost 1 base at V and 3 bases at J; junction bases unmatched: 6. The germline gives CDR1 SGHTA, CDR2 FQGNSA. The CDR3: CASSLGWDSHYEQYF. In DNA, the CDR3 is TGTGCCAGCAGCTTAGGATGGGACAGCCACTACGAGCAGTACTTC.

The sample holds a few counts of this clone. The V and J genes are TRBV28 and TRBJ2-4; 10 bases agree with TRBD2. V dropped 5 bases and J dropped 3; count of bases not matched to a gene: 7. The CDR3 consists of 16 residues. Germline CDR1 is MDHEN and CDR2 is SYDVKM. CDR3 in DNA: TGTGCCAGCAGTACCCCTCGGACTAGCGGCAAAAACATTCAGTACTTC. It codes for CASSTPRTSGKNIQYF. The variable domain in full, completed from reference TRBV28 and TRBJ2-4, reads DVKVTQSSRYLVKRTGEKVFLECVQDMDHENMFWYRQDPGLGLRLIYFSYDVKMKEKGDIPEGYSVSREKKERFSLILESASTNQTSMYLCASSTPRTSGKNIQYFGAGTRLSVL.

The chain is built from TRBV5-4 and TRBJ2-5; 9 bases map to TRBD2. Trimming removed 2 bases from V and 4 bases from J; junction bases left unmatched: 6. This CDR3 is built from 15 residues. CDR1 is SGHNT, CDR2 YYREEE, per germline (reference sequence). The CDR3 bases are TGTGCCAGCAGCTTCAGCCCGACTAGCGGAGAGACCCAGTACTTC. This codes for CASSFSPTSGETQYF.

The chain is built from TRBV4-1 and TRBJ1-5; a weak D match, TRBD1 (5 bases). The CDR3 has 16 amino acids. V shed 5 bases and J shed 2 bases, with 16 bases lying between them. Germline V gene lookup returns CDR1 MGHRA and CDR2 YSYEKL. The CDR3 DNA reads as TGCGCCAGCAGCTCCGAGCCATGGGGGGGCAATCAGCCCCAGCATTTT. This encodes CASSSEPWGGNQPQHF.

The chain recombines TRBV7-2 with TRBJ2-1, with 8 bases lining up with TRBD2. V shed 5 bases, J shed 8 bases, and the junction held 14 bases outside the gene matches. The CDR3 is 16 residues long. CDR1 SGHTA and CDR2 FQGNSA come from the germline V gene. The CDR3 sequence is CASSNGLGGGQDEQFF. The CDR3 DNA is TGTGCCAGCAGCAACGGATTGGGCGGGGGGCAAGATGAGCAGTTCTTC.

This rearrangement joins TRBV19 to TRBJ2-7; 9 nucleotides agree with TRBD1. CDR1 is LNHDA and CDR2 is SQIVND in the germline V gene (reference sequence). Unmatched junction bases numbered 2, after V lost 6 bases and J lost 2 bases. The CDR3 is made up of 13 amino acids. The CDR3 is CASRGQGTYEQYF. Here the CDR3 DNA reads TGTGCCAGTAGAGGACAGGGGACCTACGAGCAGTACTTC.

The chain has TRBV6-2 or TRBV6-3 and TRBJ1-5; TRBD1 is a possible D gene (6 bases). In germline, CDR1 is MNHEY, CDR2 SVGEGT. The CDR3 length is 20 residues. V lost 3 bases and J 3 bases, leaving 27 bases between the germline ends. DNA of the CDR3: TGTGCCAGCAGTTATTCCTTAGACAGGAAGACCGTTCTCTACAATCAGCCCCAGCATTTT. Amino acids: CASSYSLDRKTVLYNQPQHF.

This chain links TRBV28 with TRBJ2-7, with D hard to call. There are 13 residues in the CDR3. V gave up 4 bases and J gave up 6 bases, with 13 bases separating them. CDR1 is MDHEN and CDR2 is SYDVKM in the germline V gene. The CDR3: CASSSPSLPEQYF. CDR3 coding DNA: TGTGCCAGCAGTTCCCCTTCACTGCCCGAGCAGTACTTC. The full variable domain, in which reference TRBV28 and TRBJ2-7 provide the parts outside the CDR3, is DVKVTQSSRYLVKRTGEKVFLECVQDMDHENMFWYRQDPGLGLRLIYFSYDVKMKEKGDIPEGYSVSREKKERFSLILESASTNQTSMYLCASSSPSLPEQYFGPGTRLTVT.

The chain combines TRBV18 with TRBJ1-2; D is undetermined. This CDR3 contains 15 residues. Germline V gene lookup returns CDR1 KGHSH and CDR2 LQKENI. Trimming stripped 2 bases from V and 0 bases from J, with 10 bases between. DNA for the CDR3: TGTGCCAGCTCACCAAGCGGGGTCTCTAACTATGGCTACACCTTC. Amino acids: CASSPSGVSNYGYTF. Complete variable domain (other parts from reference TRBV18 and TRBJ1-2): NAGVMQNPRHLVRRRGQEARLRCSPMKGHSHVYWYRQLPEEGLKFMVYLQKENIIDESGMPKERFSAEFPKEGPSILRIQQVVRGDSAAYFCASSPSGVSNYGYTFGSGTRLTVV.

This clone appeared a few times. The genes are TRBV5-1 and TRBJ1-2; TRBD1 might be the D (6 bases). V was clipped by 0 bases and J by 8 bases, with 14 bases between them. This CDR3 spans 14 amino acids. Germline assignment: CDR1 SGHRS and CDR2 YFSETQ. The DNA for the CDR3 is TGCGCCAGCAGCTTGGGACAGGCGAGCCCCGGCTACACCTTC. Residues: CASSLGQASPGYTF.

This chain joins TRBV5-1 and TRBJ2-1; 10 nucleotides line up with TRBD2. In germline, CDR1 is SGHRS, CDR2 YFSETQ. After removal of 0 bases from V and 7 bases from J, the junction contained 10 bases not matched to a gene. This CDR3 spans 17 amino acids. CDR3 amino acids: CASSLVPPSGRGNEQFF. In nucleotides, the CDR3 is TGCGCCAGCAGCTTGGTTCCCCCTAGCGGGAGAGGAAATGAGCAGTTCTTC.

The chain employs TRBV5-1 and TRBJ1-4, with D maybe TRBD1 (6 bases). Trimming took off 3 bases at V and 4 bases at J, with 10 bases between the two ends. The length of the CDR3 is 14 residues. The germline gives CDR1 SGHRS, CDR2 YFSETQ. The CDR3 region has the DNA TGCGCCAGCAGCTCGGGACAAGATAATGAAAAACTGTTTTTT. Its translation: CASSSGQDNEKLFF.

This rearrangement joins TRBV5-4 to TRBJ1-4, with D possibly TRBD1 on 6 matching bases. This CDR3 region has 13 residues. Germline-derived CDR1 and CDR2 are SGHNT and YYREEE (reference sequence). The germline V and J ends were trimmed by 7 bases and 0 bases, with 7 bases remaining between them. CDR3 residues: CASSGATNEKLFF. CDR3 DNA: TGTGCCAGCTCAGGGGCAACTAATGAAAAACTGTTTTTT.

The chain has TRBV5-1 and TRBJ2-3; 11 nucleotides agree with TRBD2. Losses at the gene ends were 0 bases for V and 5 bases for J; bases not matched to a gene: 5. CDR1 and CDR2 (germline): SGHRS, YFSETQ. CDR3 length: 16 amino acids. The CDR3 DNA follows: TGCGCCAGCAGCTTGGTTAGCGGGAGGGCACAAGATACGCAGTATTTT. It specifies CASSLVSGRAQDTQYF.

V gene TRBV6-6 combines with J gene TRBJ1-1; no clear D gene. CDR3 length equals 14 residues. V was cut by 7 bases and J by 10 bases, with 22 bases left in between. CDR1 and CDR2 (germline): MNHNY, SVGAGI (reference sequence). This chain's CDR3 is CASIRLSGVLGAFF. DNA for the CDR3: TGTGCCAGCATCCGACTTAGCGGGGTCCTTGGAGCTTTCTTT.

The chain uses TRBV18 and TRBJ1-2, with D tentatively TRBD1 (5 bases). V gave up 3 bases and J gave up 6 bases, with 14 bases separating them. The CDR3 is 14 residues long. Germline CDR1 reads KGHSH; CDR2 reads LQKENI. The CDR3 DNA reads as TGTGCCAGCTCACCGTCCCGACAGCGACATGGCTACACCTTC. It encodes CASSPSRQRHGYTF.

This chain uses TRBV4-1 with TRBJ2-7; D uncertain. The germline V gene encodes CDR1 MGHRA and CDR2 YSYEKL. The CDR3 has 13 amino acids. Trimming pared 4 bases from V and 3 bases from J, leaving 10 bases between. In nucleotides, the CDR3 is TGCGCCAGCAGCCCACGCCTCGGCTACGAGCAGTACTTC. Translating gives CASSPRLGYEQYF.